This T cell receptor beta chain appears in the sequencing data of a study of T cell responses to AZD1222 COVID-19 vaccine. At the level of the study: Samples with a second dose at about 4 or about 12 weeks were pooled together. Study conclusions and caveats: Donors were chiefly white British, with a greater number of females, and clonal diversity was perhaps underestimated. Regions 160-218 and 743-854 held dominance among vaccine-associated CD4 TCRs, which spanned spike. Targets within unmutated variant regions were reportedly found for nearly half of spike-specific TCRs.

The method was immunoSEQ multiplex PCR; TCRdb's version includes in-frame clones alone and lacks a portion of them. The data hold roughly 100,000 clones, with around 91% observed a single time. A single count supports this clone. As yet, its antigen is unknown. The source is an adult in good health. The sample was peripheral blood, taken on day 0 of AZD1222 vaccination.

The CDR3, as DNA: TGTGCCAGCTCACCACTAGCGGTCGCGAACACCGGGGAGCTGTTTTTT. Amino acids: CASSPLAVANTGELFF. The rearrangement links TRBV18 to TRBJ2-2, with D perhaps TRBD2 (6 bases). Germline values: CDR1 KGHSH, CDR2 LQKENI. The V gene lost 1 base and the J gene lost 0 bases, with 9 bases spanning the gap. The CDR3 spans 16 residues.